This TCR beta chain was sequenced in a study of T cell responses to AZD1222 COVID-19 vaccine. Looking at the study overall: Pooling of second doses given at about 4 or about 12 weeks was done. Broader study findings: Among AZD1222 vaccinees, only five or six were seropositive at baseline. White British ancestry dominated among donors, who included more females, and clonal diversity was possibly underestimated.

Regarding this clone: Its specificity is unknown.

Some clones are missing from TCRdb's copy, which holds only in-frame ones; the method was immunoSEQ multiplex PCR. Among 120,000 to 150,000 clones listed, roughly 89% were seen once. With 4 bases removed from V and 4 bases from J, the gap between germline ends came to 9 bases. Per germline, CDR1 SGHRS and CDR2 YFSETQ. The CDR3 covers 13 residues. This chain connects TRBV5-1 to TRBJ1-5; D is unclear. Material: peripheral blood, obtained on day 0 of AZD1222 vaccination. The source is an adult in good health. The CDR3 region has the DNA TGCGCCAGCAGCACGGAGACTAATCAGCCCCAGCATTTT. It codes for CASSTETNQPQHF.